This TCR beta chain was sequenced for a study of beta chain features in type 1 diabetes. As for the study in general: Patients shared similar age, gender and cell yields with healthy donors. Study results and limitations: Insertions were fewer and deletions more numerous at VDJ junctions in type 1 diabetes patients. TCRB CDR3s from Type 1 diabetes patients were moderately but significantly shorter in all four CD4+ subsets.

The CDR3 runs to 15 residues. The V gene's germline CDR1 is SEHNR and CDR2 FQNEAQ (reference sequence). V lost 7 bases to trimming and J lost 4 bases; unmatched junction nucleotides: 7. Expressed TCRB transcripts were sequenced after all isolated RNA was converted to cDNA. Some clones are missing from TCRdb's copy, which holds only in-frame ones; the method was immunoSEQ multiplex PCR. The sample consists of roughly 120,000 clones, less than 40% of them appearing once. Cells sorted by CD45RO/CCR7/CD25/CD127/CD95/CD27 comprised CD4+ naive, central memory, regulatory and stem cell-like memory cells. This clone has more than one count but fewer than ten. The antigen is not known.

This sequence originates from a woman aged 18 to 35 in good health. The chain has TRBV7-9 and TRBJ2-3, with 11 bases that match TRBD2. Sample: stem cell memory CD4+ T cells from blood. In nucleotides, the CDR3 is TGTGCCAGCACCGATAGCGGGAGGGCCCCAGATACGCAGTATTTT. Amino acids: CASTDSGRAPDTQYF.